This is a list of T cell receptor beta chains from one sample in a study of blood T cells in healthy people across ages. TCRdb ran MiXCR on the 5' RACE reads and lists one entry per CDR3 protein. The data show about 760,000 distinct CDR3 sequences, with more than 50% seen just once and around 25% held by the top ten. Sequenced sample: blood. These receptors were collected from a man aged 40-55 years in good health. CDR3s include the opening cysteine and the closing phenylalanine or tryptophan. Each record gives: D gene, J gene, V gene, clone size, CDR3 protein, CDR3 DNA. The D gene is left open where the match is weak. Expanded clones get a size class; other rows say once, few or many, or leave the size out.

. TRBJ2-3 TRBV15 . CATSFGGESTDTQYF TGTGCCACCAGCTTTGGGGGAGAGAGCACAGATACGCAGTATTTT
. TRBJ2-7 TRBV20-1 . CSARDPGSTPYEQYF TGCAGTGCTAGAGATCCGGGGAGCACTCCCTACGAGCAGTACTTC
TRBD1 TRBJ2-7 TRBV20-1 few CSATPGTGKLYEQYF TGCAGTGCCACCCCCGGGACAGGCAAATTATACGAGCAGTACTTC
. TRBJ2-1 TRBV7-3 once CASSPSWGNEQFF TGTGCCAGCAGCCCTAGTTGGGGAAATGAGCAGTTCTTC
. TRBJ2-4 TRBV6-5 . CASGENIQYF TGTGCCAGCGGAGAAAACATTCAGTACTTC
. TRBJ2-7 TRBV28 . CTSRATRKSSYEQYF TGTACCAGCAGAGCAACCCGCAAATCCTCCTACGAGCAGTACTTC
TRBD1 TRBJ1-5 TRBV9 . CASSVEGAGNQPQHF TGTGCCAGCAGCGTAGAGGGGGCCGGCAATCAGCCCCAGCATTTT
. TRBJ2-7 TRBV6-5 . CASSYGGIGYYEQYF TGTGCCAGCAGTTACGGAGGGATCGGTTACTACGAGCAGTACTTC
TRBD2 TRBJ2-3 TRBV3-1 . CASSQDGFLAGGPADTQYF TGTGCCAGCAGCCAAGATGGATTCCTAGCGGGAGGGCCGGCAGATACGCAGTATTTT
. TRBJ2-7 TRBV12-3/TRBV12-4 . CASTQRGSPYEQYF TGTGCCAGCACCCAACGTGGGAGCCCCTACGAGCAGTACTTC
TRBD1 TRBJ2-1 TRBV29-1 . CSVGDRGKNEQFF TGCAGCGTTGGAGACAGGGGGAAAAATGAGCAGTTCTTC
TRBD1 TRBJ2-1 TRBV6-6 . CASSRGQGAGNEQFF TGTGCCAGCAGCAGAGGACAGGGGGCAGGAAATGAGCAGTTCTTC
TRBD2 TRBJ2-1 TRBV4-1 once CASSQEVAGGHYEQFF TGCGCCAGCAGCCAAGAGGTGGCGGGGGGGCACTATGAGCAGTTCTTC
TRBD2 TRBJ2-7 TRBV7-2 few CARGPGGDDEQYF TGTGCCAGGGGCCCGGGGGGAGACGACGAGCAGTACTTC
TRBD1 TRBJ2-3 TRBV6-5 few CASSTGTATDTQYF TGTGCCAGCAGTACCGGGACAGCCACAGATACGCAGTATTTT
TRBD1 TRBJ1-5 TRBV7-9 . CASSLATGKTQPQHF TGTGCCAGCAGCTTAGCGACAGGGAAGACCCAGCCCCAGCATTTT
. TRBJ1-1 TRBV29-1 . CSVTRPSDHPNTEAFF TGCAGCGTGACTCGCCCCTCCGACCACCCAAACACTGAAGCTTTCTTT
TRBD1 TRBJ1-2 TRBV6-6 . CASSYWDRGIFRYGYTF TGTGCCAGCAGTTACTGGGACAGGGGAATCTTTCGCTATGGCTACACCTTC
. TRBJ1-4 TRBV27 once CAGRGHNEKLFF TGTGCCGGGAGGGGACATAATGAAAAACTGTTTTTT
. TRBJ1-6 TRBV27 . CASSTGRVAPLHF TGTGCCAGCAGCACAGGGAGAGTAGCGCCCCTCCACTTT
TRBD1 TRBJ2-3 TRBV2 few CASTRTGSITDTQYF TGTGCCAGCACCAGGACAGGTTCTATCACAGATACGCAGTATTTT
TRBD1 TRBJ2-7 TRBV9 few CASAGIRTGTYEQYF TGTGCCAGCGCCGGAATCCGGACAGGGACCTACGAGCAGTACTTC
. TRBJ1-1 TRBV25-1 few CASRGQLNTEAFF TGTGCCAGCAGAGGACAGTTGAACACTGAAGCTTTCTTT
. TRBJ2-3 TRBV24-1 . CATSAERAEDTQYF TGTGCCACCAGTGCGGAAAGGGCGGAAGATACGCAGTATTTT
. TRBJ2-7 TRBV7-2 . CASSYDLAGVLWEQYF TGTGCCAGCAGCTACGACCTGGCAGGGGTTTTATGGGAGCAGTACTTC
. TRBJ2-7 TRBV2 . CASTTDDGPYEQYF TGTGCCAGCACCACGGACGACGGACCCTACGAGCAGTACTTC
. TRBJ2-7 TRBV6-2/TRBV6-3 few CASSYSIGQTTTYEQYF TGTGCCAGCAGTTACTCAATCGGGCAAACCACCACCTACGAGCAGTACTTC